The present T cell receptor beta chain was sequenced within a study of T cell responses to AZD1222 COVID-19 vaccine. As concerns this clone: Its antigen is not known.

Findings of the study overall: Clonal diversity was possibly underestimated, and white British individuals and females predominated among donors.

CDR1 MDHEN and CDR2 SYDVKM come from the germline V gene. V lost 8 bases, J lost 0 bases, and 7 bases lay in between. The CDR3 length is 12 residues. Clones were sequenced by immunoSEQ multiplex PCR, and TCRdb holds only the in-frame ones, with some missing. The repertoire consists of around 110,000 clones, with over 75% occurring once and the leading ten covering 3% to 4.5%. V gene TRBV28 combines with J gene TRBJ1-1; no reliable D call. This sequence was found in an adult in good health. Here the sequenced sample was peripheral blood, taken on day 0 of MenACWY control vaccination. This CDR3 is CASGTLNTEAFF. The CDR3 DNA sequence: TGTGCCAGCGGTACCTTGAACACTGAAGCTTTCTTT.